Listed below are T cell receptor beta chains from one sample, sequenced in a study of shared clonotypes between healthy human individuals. Libraries were prepared by immunoSEQ multiplex PCR; TCRdb keeps only in-frame clonotypes and omits some of them. The data show 450,000 to 500,000 clones, less than 80% seen once. The sequenced sample consisted of PBMCs. All receptors derive from a woman in her 40s in good health. Some clones in this sample may be carry-over from other donors' samples. CDR3s leave out the opening cysteine and the closing phenylalanine or tryptophan. The order of the fields is CDR3 protein, V gene.

CDR3 protein: ASSPRLKTQY
V gene: TRBV28

CDR3 protein: ASSPQTTGTSGRQGYNEQF
V gene: TRBV18

CDR3 protein: ASSQTWTPNTEAF
V gene: TRBV4-1

CDR3 protein: ASSRGLAGNYEQY
V gene: TRBV19

CDR3 protein: ASRKRDGSYEQY
V gene: TRBV13

CDR3 protein: ASSHLTSLPYYPKSPNEQF
V gene: TRBV4-1

CDR3 protein: ASSSAGGPWNEQF
V gene: TRBV7-3

CDR3 protein: ASKFSPTNEKLF
V gene: TRBV2

CDR3 protein: ASSKALAGEQY
V gene: TRBV19

CDR3 protein: ASSTGWTDTQY
V gene: TRBV2

CDR3 protein: ASSDSGTGTPDTQY
V gene: TRBV6-1

CDR3 protein: ASSIKGKQETQY
V gene: TRBV19

CDR3 protein: ASSGNSGSGYEQY
V gene: TRBV25-1

CDR3 protein: ASSSGLAGSYEQY
V gene: TRBV7-9

CDR3 protein: AHKGAGLNTEAF
V gene: TRBV10-3

CDR3 protein: ASSWGALDYGYT
V gene: TRBV25-1

CDR3 protein: ANQRVEGTEAF
V gene: TRBV7-8

CDR3 protein: AISELAPSNTGELF
V gene: TRBV10-3

CDR3 protein: ASSLGSQNTEAF
V gene: TRBV11-2

CDR3 protein: ASSQGISGTGSGNTIY
V gene: TRBV4-1

CDR3 protein: ASSGIRGPSGNTIY
V gene: TRBV5-5

CDR3 protein: ASSGGTSGRNNEQF
V gene: TRBV5-4

CDR3 protein: ASSADREGTGELF
V gene: TRBV7-7

CDR3 protein: ASRGERYTGELF
V gene: TRBV27

CDR3 protein: ASSKGDRGLNQPQH
V gene: TRBV21-1

CDR3 protein: ASSTAGGAPSPLH
V gene: TRBV6-5

CDR3 protein: ATTSQTGFNYGYT
V gene: TRBV15

CDR3 protein: ASSQPRGLPYEQY
V gene: TRBV6-6

CDR3 protein: ASSLSVRNYGYT
V gene: TRBV28

CDR3 protein: ASSFLGARTGELF
V gene: TRBV5-1

CDR3 protein: ASSYSPQGRGETQY
V gene: TRBV6-5

CDR3 protein: ASSYGAGTTDTQY
V gene: TRBV27

CDR3 protein: ASAGGDSFLYNEQF
V gene: TRBV4-2

CDR3 protein: ASSLNGLAGYNEQF
V gene: TRBV7-8

CDR3 protein: ARSLVPWGGLAGVNEQF
V gene: TRBV5-3

CDR3 protein: ATSRDSLSTDTQY
V gene: TRBV15

CDR3 protein: AWSPTGPSGANVLT
V gene: TRBV30

CDR3 protein: ASGFGGGELF
V gene: TRBV12-5

CDR3 protein: ASSQDARGGQPQH
V gene: TRBV4-3

CDR3 protein: AWSSNPSRSEAF
V gene: TRBV30

CDR3 protein: ASSPDSTDTQY
V gene: TRBV18

CDR3 protein: ASSSQLAGVADTQY
V gene: TRBV28

CDR3 protein: ASSDRGTGGGEEKLF
V gene: TRBV2

CDR3 protein: ASSFLGGRTYEQY
V gene: TRBV12-1

CDR3 protein: ASKSQAWGYT
V gene: TRBV6-6

CDR3 protein: ASSHVFSEQY
V gene: TRBV4-1

CDR3 protein: ASRPTSGRPRGDTQY
V gene: TRBV5-1

CDR3 protein: ASTSDLTAGATQY
V gene: TRBV11-1

CDR3 protein: ASSERSGANVLT
V gene: TRBV7-3

CDR3 protein: ASSYPGLAAPSGANVLT
V gene: TRBV4-1

CDR3 protein: SVGGGLTYEQY
V gene: TRBV29-1

CDR3 protein: ASSWRGVGTEAF
V gene: TRBV5-6